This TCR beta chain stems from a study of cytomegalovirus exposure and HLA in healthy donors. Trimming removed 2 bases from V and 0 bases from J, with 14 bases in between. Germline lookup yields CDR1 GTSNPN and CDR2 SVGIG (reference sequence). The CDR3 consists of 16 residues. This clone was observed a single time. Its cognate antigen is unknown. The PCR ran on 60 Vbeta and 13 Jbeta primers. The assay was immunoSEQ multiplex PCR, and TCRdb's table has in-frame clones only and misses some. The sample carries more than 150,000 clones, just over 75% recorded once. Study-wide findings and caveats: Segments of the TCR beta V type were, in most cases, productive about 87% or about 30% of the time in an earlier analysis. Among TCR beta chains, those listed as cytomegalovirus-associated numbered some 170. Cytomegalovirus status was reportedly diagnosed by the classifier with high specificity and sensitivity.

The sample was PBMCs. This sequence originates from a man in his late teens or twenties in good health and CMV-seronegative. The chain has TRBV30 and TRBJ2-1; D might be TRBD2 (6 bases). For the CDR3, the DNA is TGTGCCTGGAGTCGGGACTTGCTGAGCTCCTACAATGAGCAGTTCTTC. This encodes CAWSRDLLSSYNEQFF.